This T cell receptor (beta chain) was observed in a study of cytomegalovirus exposure and HLA in healthy donors. Germline V gives CDR1 SGHTA, CDR2 FQGNSA. This CDR3 is 15 amino acids long. V gave up 4 bases and J gave up 4 bases, with 17 bases separating them. PCR amplification relied on 60 Vbeta primers (plus 13 Jbeta primers). Data came from immunoSEQ multiplex PCR; TCRdb stores just in-frame clones and leaves some out. The table records roughly 200,000 clones, approximately 85% of them present only once. The specimen was PBMCs. This chain joins TRBV7-2 and TRBJ2-7; tentative D call: TRBD1 (6 bases). This sequence was found in a woman in her forties or fifties in good health and CMV-seronegative. The CDR3 region is CASSSHGRGSYEQYF. The CDR3, as DNA: TGTGCCAGCAGCTCCCATGGCAGGGGTTCTTACGAGCAGTACTTC.